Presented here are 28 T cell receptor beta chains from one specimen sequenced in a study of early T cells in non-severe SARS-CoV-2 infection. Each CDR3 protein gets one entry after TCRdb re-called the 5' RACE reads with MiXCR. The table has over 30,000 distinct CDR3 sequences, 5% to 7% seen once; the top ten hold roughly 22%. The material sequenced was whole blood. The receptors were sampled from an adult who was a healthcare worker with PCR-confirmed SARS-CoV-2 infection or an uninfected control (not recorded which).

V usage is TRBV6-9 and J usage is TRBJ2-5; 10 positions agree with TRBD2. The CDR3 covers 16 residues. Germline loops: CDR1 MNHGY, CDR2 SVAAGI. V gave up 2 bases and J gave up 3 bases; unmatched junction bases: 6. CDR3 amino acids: CASSYGAGGHEETQYF. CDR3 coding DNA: TGTGCCAGCAGTTATGGAGCGGGGGGGCATGAAGAGACCCAGTACTTC.

CDR3: CAITPGQTSGNTIYF. CDR3 bases: TGTGCCATCACTCCGGGACAGACCTCTGGAAACACCATATATTTT. The rearrangement uses TRBV10-3 and TRBJ1-3; TRBD1 matches 7 bases. CDR1 and CDR2 from the germline V gene are ENHRY and SYGVKD. The CDR3 consists of 15 residues. The ends lost 7 bases at V and 0 bases at J; junction bases unmatched: 6.

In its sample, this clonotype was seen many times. The CDR3 spells CASSAARASNQPQHF. CDR3 in DNA: TGTGCCAGCAGCGCAGCGCGTGCTAGCAATCAGCCCCAGCATTTT. The J gene is TRBJ1-5, the V gene TRBV12-3 or TRBV12-4; D remains unclear. The CDR3 contains 15 residues. Trimming stripped 6 bases from V and 0 bases from J, with 12 bases between.

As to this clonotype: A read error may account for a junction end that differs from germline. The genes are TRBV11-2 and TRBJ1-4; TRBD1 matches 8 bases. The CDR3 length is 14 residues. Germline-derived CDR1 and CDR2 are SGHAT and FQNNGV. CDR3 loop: CASSFRGRNEKRFF. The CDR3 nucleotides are TGTGCCAGCAGCTTCAGGGGGCGAAATGAAAAACGGTTTTTT.

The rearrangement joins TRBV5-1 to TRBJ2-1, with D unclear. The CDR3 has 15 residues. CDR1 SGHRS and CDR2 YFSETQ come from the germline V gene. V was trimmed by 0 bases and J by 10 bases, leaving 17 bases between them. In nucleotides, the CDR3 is TGCGCCAGCAGCTTGGAATTCTTGGGCCTAGGGGAGCAGTTCTTC. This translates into CASSLEFLGLGEQFF.

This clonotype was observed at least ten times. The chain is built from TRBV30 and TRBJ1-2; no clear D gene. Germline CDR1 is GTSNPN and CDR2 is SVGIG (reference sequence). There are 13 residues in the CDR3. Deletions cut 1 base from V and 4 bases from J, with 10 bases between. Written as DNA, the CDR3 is TGTGCCTGGAGTGGGAGGCCACGCTATGGCTACACCTTC. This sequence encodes CAWSGRPRYGYTF.

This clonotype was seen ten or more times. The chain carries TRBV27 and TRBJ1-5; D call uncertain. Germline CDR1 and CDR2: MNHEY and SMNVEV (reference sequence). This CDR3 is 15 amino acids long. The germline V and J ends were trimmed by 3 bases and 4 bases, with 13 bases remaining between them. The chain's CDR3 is CASSFTRQTNQPQHF. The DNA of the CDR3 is TGTGCCAGCAGTTTCACGAGGCAGACTAATCAGCCCCAGCATTTT.

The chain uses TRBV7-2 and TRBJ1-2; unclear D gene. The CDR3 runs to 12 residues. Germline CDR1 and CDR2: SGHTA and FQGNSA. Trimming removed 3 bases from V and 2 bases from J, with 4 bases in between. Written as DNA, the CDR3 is TGTGCCAGCAGCTTGGTAAACTATGGCTACACCTTC. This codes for CASSLVNYGYTF.

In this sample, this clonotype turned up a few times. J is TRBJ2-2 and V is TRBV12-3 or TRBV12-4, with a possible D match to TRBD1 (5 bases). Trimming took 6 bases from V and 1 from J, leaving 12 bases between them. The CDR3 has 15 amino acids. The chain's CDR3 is CASRGPDRNTGELFF. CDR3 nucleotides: TGTGCCAGCAGGGGCCCAGACAGGAACACCGGGGAGCTGTTTTTT.

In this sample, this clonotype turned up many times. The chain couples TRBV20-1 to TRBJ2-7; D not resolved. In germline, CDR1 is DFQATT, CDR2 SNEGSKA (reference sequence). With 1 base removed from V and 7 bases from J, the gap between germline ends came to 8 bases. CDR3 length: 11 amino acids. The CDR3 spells CSARGVGEQYF. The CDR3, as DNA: TGCAGTGCTAGAGGGGTAGGGGAGCAGTACTTC.

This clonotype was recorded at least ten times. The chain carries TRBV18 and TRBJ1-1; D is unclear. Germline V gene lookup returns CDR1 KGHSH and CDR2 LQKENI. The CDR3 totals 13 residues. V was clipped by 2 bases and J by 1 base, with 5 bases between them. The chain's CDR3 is CASSPKGNTEAFF. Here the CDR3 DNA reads TGTGCCAGCTCACCAAAAGGGAACACTGAAGCTTTCTTT.

The CDR3: CAWSVLQPGRDTQYF. The CDR3 nucleotides read TGTGCCTGGAGTGTACTACAGCCCGGTAGGGATACGCAGTATTTT. This chain uses TRBV30 with TRBJ2-3, with no clear D. The CDR3 sequence is 15 residues long. CDR1 GTSNPN and CDR2 SVGIG come from the germline V gene (reference sequence). Trimming removed 0 bases at V and 6 bases at J, with 16 bases between. The whole variable domain, filled in from reference TRBV30 and TRBJ2-3, reads SQTIHQWPATLVQPVGSPLSLECTVEGTSNPNLYWYRQAAGRGLQLLFYSVGIGQISSEVPQNLSASRPQDRQFILSSKKLLLSDSGFYLCAWSVLQPGRDTQYFGPGTRLTVL.

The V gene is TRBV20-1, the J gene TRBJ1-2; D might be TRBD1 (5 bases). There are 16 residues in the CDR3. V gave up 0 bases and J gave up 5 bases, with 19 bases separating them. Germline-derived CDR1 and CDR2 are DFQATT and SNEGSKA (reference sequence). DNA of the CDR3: TGCAGTGCTAGAGATGGCTTAGGAGGGGTTGGGTATGGCTACACCTTC. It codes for CSARDGLGGVGYGYTF.

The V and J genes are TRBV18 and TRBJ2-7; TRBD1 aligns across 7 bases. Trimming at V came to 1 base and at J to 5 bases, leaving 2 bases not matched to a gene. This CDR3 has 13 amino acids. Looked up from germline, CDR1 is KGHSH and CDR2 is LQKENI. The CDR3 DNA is TGTGCCAGCTCACCACAGGGGGCGAACGAGCAGTACTTC. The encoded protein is CASSPQGANEQYF.

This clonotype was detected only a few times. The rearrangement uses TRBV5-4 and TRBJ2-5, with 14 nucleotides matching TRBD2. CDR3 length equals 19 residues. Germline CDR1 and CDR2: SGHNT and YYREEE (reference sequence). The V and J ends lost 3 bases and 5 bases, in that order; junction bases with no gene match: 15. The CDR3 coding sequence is TGTGCCAGCAGCTATCATAAGAGACTAGCGGGAGGGTTCAGGGAGACCCAGTACTTC. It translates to CASSYHKRLAGGFRETQYF.

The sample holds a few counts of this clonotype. CDR3 nucleotides: TGTGCCAGCAGTTACCCGGGGACCCCGGTCGCAGATACGCAGTATTTT. Translating gives CASSYPGTPVADTQYF. This chain uses TRBV6-6 with TRBJ2-3; D may be TRBD1 or TRBD2 (5 bases each). Between the trimmed V and J ends, which lost 2 bases and 4 bases, there was a span of 16 bases. The CDR3 sequence is 16 residues long. CDR1 is MNHNY, CDR2 SVGAGI, per germline (reference sequence).

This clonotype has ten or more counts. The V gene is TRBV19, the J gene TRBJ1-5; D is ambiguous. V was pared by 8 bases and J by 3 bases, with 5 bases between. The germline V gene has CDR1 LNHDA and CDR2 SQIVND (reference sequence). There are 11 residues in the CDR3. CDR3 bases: TGTGCCAGTGGCCCCAATCAGCCCCAGCATTTT. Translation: CASGPNQPQHF.

DNA of the CDR3: TGTGCCACCAGTGGGGCCGGTGGAACTGAAGCTTTCTTT. Protein: CATSGAGGTEAFF. V gene TRBV24-1 combines with J gene TRBJ1-1; D gene unclear. Trimming stripped 5 bases from V and 5 bases from J, with 11 bases between. The CDR3 runs to 13 residues. Germline CDR1 reads KGHDR; CDR2 reads SFDVKD.

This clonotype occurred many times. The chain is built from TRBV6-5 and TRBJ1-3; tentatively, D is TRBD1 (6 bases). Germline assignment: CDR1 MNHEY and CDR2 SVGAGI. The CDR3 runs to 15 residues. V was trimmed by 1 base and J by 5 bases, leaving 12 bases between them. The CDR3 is CASSYFKGGRNTIYF. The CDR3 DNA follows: TGTGCCAGCAGTTACTTCAAAGGGGGAAGAAACACCATATATTTT.

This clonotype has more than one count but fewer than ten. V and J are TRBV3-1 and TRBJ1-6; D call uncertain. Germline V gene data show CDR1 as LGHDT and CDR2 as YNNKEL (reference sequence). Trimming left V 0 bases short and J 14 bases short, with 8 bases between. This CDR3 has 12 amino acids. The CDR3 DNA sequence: TGTGCCAGCAGCCAAGACCTTTTGGCCCTCCACTTT. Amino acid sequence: CASSQDLLALHF.

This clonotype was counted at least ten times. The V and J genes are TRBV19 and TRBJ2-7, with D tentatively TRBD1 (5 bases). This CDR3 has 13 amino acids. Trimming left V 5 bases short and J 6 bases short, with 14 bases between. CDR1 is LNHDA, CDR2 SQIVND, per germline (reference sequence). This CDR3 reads CASSSRGRAEQYF. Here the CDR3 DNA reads TGTGCCAGTAGTTCAAGGGGCCGGGCCGAGCAGTACTTC.

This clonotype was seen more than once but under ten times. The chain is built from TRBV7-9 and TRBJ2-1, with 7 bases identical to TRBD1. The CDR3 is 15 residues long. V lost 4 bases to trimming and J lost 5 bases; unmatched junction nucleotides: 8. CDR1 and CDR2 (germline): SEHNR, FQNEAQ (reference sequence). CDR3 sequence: CASSSTGVRDNEQFF. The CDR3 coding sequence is TGTGCCAGCAGCTCTACAGGGGTACGAGACAATGAGCAGTTCTTC.

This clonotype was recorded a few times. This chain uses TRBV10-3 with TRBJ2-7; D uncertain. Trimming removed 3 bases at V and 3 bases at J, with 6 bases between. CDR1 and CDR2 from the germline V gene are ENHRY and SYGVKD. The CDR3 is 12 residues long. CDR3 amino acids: CAISENFYEQYF. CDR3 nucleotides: TGTGCCATCAGTGAAAATTTCTACGAGCAGTACTTC.

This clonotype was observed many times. The CDR3 here is CSARDSQGATGELFF. CDR3 in DNA: TGCAGTGCTAGAGATTCTCAGGGGGCCACCGGGGAGCTGTTTTTT. The rearrangement links TRBV20-1 to TRBJ2-2; 8 bases are shared with TRBD1. CDR1 is DFQATT, CDR2 SNEGSKA, per germline (reference sequence). The junction had 4 bases not matched to a gene; V was cut back by 0 bases and J by 4 bases. CDR3 size: 15 residues.

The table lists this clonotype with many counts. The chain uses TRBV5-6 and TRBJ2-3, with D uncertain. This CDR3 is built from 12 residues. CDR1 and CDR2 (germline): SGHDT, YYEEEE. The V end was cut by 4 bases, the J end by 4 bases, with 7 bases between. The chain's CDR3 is CASSQDSDTQYF. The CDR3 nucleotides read TGTGCCAGCAGCCAAGATTCAGATACGCAGTATTTT.

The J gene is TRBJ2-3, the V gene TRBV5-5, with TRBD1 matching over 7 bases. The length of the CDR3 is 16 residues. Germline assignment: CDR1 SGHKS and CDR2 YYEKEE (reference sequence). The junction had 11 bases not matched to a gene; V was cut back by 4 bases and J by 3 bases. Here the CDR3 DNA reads TGTGCCAGCAGCCACTCCCCGGGACAGCTTACAGATACGCAGTATTTT. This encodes CASSHSPGQLTDTQYF. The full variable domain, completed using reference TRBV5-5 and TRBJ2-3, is DAGVTQSPTHLIKTRGQQVTLRCSPISGHKSVSWYQQVLGQGPQFIFQYYEKEERGRGNFPDRFSARQFPNYSSELNVNALLLGDSALYLCASSHSPGQLTDTQYFGPGTRLTVL.

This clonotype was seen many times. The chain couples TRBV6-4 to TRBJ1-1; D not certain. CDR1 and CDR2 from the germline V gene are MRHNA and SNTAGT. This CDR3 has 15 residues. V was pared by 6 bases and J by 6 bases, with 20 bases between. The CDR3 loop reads CASSPEGWGGAEAFF. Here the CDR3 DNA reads TGTGCCAGCAGCCCTGAGGGCTGGGGAGGCGCTGAAGCTTTCTTT.

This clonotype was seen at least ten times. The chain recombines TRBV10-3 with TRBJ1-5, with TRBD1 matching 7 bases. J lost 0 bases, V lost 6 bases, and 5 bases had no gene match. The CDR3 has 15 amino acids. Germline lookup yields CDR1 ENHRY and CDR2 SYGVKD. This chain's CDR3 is CAIRGTADSNQPQHF. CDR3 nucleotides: TGTGCCATCAGAGGGACAGCTGATAGCAATCAGCCCCAGCATTTT.